A single sample gave rise to the 25 T cell receptor beta chains below, sequenced in a study of regulatory T cells in long-lasting Graves disease. Sequencing libraries for TCR beta were prepared with iRepertoire HTBI primers and Arm-PCR of CDR3 regions. TCRdb itself ran the multiplex PCR reads through MiXCR, one entry per CDR3 protein. This table holds 200,000 to 250,000 distinct CDR3 sequences, roughly a fifth found once. The time point here: newly diagnosed GD, antithyroid drugs for less than 3 months. PBMC-extracted RNA yielded the TCR library. These same data were also listed under a study on T cells in Graves' hyperthyroidism and ophthalmopathy.

This specimen was peripheral blood mononuclear cells (PBMCs), taken at new diagnosis, from a patient treated with antithyroid drugs. The receptors stem from a woman in her 30s with Graves disease.

This clonotype was picked up a small number of times. The V call is TRBV7-9, the J call TRBJ2-3; TRBD1 is a possible D gene (6 bases). Trimming left V 1 base short and J 4 bases short, with 15 bases between. The CDR3 spans 16 residues. Germline V gene lookup returns CDR1 SEHNR and CDR2 FQNEAQ (reference sequence). Here the CDR3 reads CASSLGRGTFADTQYF. DNA for the CDR3: TGTGCCAGCAGCTTAGGCAGGGGTACGTTCGCAGATACGCAGTATTTT.

This clonotype appeared many times. This chain uses TRBV10-2 with TRBJ1-1; 8 bases map to TRBD1. The germline V gene has CDR1 WSHSY and CDR2 SAAADI. Germline trimming cut 5 bases from V and 1 base from J; bases unmatched to any gene: 6. The CDR3 contains 15 residues. CDR3 bases: TGCGCCAGCAGTCGACCAGGGGGCTCGAACACTGAAGCTTTCTTT. It specifies CASSRPGGSNTEAFF.

Comment on this clonotype: Being one base from a much bigger clone, this may be a read error. The chain carries TRBV3-1 and TRBJ2-7, with D unclear. Between the trimmed V and J ends, which lost 4 bases and 6 bases, there was a span of 13 bases. The CDR3 extends over 13 amino acids. Germline V gives CDR1 LGHDT, CDR2 YNNKEL (reference sequence). CDR3: CASSRDLTFEQYF. CDR3 DNA: TGTGCCAGCAGCCGAGACCTTACCTTCGAGCAGTACTTC.

This clonotype was counted at least ten times. The V gene is TRBV6-1, the J gene TRBJ2-1; the D gene is possibly TRBD1 (6 bases). The CDR3 covers 17 residues. V was cut by 5 bases and J by 8 bases, with 25 bases left in between. From germline, CDR1 is MNHNS and CDR2 SASEGT. The CDR3 protein is CASSHTTTGQSGHEQFF. As DNA, the CDR3 is TGTGCCAGCAGTCACACAACAACCGGACAGTCGGGCCATGAGCAGTTCTTC.

This clonotype has a count of ten or more. One junction end disagrees with the germline gene, perhaps due to a read error. The V and J genes are TRBV28 and TRBJ2-2, with D hard to call. The germline CDR1 and CDR2 sequences are MDHEN and SYDVKM. This CDR3 is built from 16 residues. CDR3 amino acids: CASTGPVGRDTGELFF. CDR3 nucleotides: TGCGCCAGCACCGGCCCGGTAGGGCGCGACACCGGGGAGCTGTTTTTT.

This clonotype was seen repeatedly, ten times or more. This sequence joins TRBV25-1 and TRBJ1-6, with 9 bases lining up with TRBD1. V was pared by 7 bases and J by 5 bases, with 3 bases of the junction left unmatched. There are 14 residues in the CDR3. The germline gives CDR1 MGHDK, CDR2 SYGVNS. The CDR3 spells CASKRDRDNSPLHF. CDR3 bases: TGTGCCAGCAAAAGGGACAGGGATAATTCACCCCTCCACTTT.

The sample holds many counts of this clonotype. This chain connects TRBV10-3 to TRBJ1-1, with TRBD1 as a possible D gene (5 bases). V was trimmed by 2 bases and J by 0 bases, leaving 10 bases between them. The germline CDR1 and CDR2 sequences are ENHRY and SYGVKD. This CDR3 is 15 amino acids long. The DNA of the CDR3 is TGTGCCATCAGTGAGACAGGTATGATGAACACTGAAGCTTTCTTT. Amino acids: CAISETGMMNTEAFF.

At least ten counts were recorded for this clonotype. The chain employs TRBV7-3 and TRBJ1-1, with a tentative D call TRBD1 (5 bases). Trimming removed 5 bases at V and 2 bases at J, with 9 bases between. The CDR3 totals 13 residues. Germline V CDR1 and CDR2: SGHTA, FQGTGA. Here the CDR3 reads CASSKTGNTEAFF. The CDR3 nucleotides read TGTGCCAGCAGCAAAACAGGTAACACTGAAGCTTTCTTT.

This clonotype was seen at least ten times. The chain has TRBV20-1 and TRBJ2-1; D remains ambiguous. This CDR3 comprises 13 residues. The germline gives CDR1 DFQATT, CDR2 SNEGSKA (reference sequence). Trimming removed 5 bases from V and 1 base from J, with 9 bases in between. CDR3 amino acids: CSAPPGSYNEQFF. The CDR3 bases are TGCAGTGCTCCCCCAGGTTCCTACAATGAGCAGTTCTTC.

This clonotype showed up many times. The chain uses TRBV20-1 and TRBJ1-1, with D possibly being TRBD1 (5 bases). The CDR3 is 15 residues long. Germline CDR1 is DFQATT and CDR2 is SNEGSKA (reference sequence). Trimming left V 6 bases short and J 7 bases short, with 24 bases between. The CDR3 is CSALGAETIFGEAFF. The CDR3 DNA reads as TGCAGTGCCCTTGGGGCAGAAACTATTTTCGGTGAAGCTTTCTTT.

This clonotype was observed many times. This sequence joins TRBV20-1 and TRBJ1-2; D is uncertain. The length of the CDR3 is 13 residues. Per germline, CDR1 DFQATT and CDR2 SNEGSKA (reference sequence). Between the trimmed V and J ends, which lost 6 bases and 6 bases, there was a span of 17 bases. The CDR3 coding sequence is TGCAGTGCCCTTAGGGCCGGCAGGAATGGCTACACCTTC. Its protein product is CSALRAGRNGYTF.

At least ten counts were recorded for this clonotype. The chain carries TRBV7-9 and TRBJ1-4; 9 bases are a match to TRBD1. The trim removed 4 bases at V and 8 bases at J, leaving 8 bases unmatched. This CDR3 is built from 15 residues. The germline CDR1 and CDR2 sequences are SEHNR and FQNEAQ (reference sequence). This CDR3 is CASSSAGQGEEKLFF. The CDR3 bases are TGTGCCAGCAGCTCGGCGGGACAGGGAGAGGAAAAACTGTTTTTT.

This chain connects TRBV7-9 to TRBJ2-7; D not certain. This CDR3 has 14 amino acids. Germline V CDR1 and CDR2: SEHNR, FQNEAQ (reference sequence). V lost 5 bases, J lost 3 bases, and 14 bases lay in between. The CDR3 here is CASSRTRVDYEQYF. CDR3 DNA: TGTGCCAGCAGCCGCACACGGGTAGACTACGAGCAGTACTTC.

This clonotype was counted at least ten times. At one end the junction does not follow the germline gene, possibly because of a read error. V gene TRBV12-3 or TRBV12-4 combines with J gene TRBJ1-1; maybe TRBD1 (6 bases). This CDR3 spans 10 amino acids. CDR3 DNA sequence: TGTGCCAGCAGTTTTCGAGGGGGAGTCTTT. It codes for CASSFRGGVF.

In its sample, this clonotype was seen many times. The chain recombines TRBV4-1 with TRBJ2-1; D is unclear. This CDR3 has 13 residues. V was cut by 0 bases and J by 3 bases, with 3 bases left in between. CDR1 is MGHRA, CDR2 YSYEKL, per germline. The CDR3 here is CASSQDYYNEQFF. The CDR3 DNA reads TGCGCCAGCAGCCAAGACTACTACAATGAGCAGTTCTTC.

This clonotype showed up many times. The rearrangement joins TRBV2 to TRBJ1-1; maybe TRBD1 (5 bases). The CDR3 has 15 residues. Germline V gene sequence: CDR1 SNHLY, CDR2 FYNNEI. The V end lost 5 bases, the J end lost 1 base, and 14 bases lay between the germline ends. This CDR3 reads CASSSLSGRNTEAFF. The CDR3 region has the DNA TGTGCCAGCAGTTCATTGTCGGGACGGAACACTGAAGCTTTCTTT.

The sample holds many counts of this clonotype. The chain uses TRBV30 and TRBJ1-1, with D perhaps matching TRBD1 (5 bases). The ends were cut back, 4 bases at V and 4 bases at J, with 10 bases in the middle. Germline V gives CDR1 GTSNPN, CDR2 SVGIG (reference sequence). This CDR3 region has 12 residues. The CDR3 DNA reads as TGTGCCTGGACCACGGGGGTCACTGAAGCTTTCTTT. Its translation: CAWTTGVTEAFF. The full variable domain, rest sourced from reference TRBV30 and TRBJ1-1, is SQTIHQWPATLVQPVGSPLSLECTVEGTSNPNLYWYRQAAGRGLQLLFYSVGIGQISSEVPQNLSASRPQDRQFILSSKKLLLSDSGFYLCAWTTGVTEAFFGQGTRLTVV.

This clonotype appeared many times. The chain joins TRBV11-2 to TRBJ2-1; 10 bases are shared with TRBD1. V lost 3 bases to trimming and J lost 7 bases; unmatched junction nucleotides: 3. Germline-derived CDR1 and CDR2 are SGHAT and FQNNGV. The length of the CDR3 is 14 residues. CDR3 region: CASSLGQGWNEQFF. CDR3 nucleotide sequence: TGTGCCAGCAGCTTGGGACAGGGGTGGAATGAGCAGTTCTTC.

This clonotype was picked up many times. The genes are TRBV20-1 and TRBJ2-7; TRBD1 is a possible D gene (5 bases). This CDR3 contains 14 residues. V gave up 1 base and J gave up 2 bases, with 12 bases separating them. Germline CDR1 is DFQATT and CDR2 is SNEGSKA (reference sequence). The CDR3, as DNA: TGCAGTGCTAGAGCCGTTGACAGAGCCTACGAGCAGTACTTC. It yields the protein CSARAVDRAYEQYF.

This clonotype was seen more than once but under ten times. The chain is built from TRBV19 and TRBJ2-1; 9 bases are shared with TRBD2. The CDR3 has 13 amino acids. Germline values: CDR1 LNHDA, CDR2 SQIVND (reference sequence). Trimming at V came to 5 bases and at J to 7 bases, leaving 3 bases not matched to a gene. The CDR3 DNA reads as TGTGCCAGTAGTGCTAGCGGGGTTAATGAGCAGTTCTTC. This gives the protein CASSASGVNEQFF.

Worth noting for this clonotype: Its ends do not fully match the called genes, so a read error is possible. The rearrangement links TRBV3-1 to TRBJ1-1, with a possible D match to TRBD1 (6 bases). The CDR3 is 14 amino acids. Germline V gene sequence: CDR1 LGHDT, CDR2 YNNKEL (reference sequence). The chain's CDR3 is CGSSLQGPRTEAFF. The CDR3, as DNA: TGTGGCAGCAGCCTACAGGGCCCGAGGACTGAAGCTTTCTTT. The whole variable domain, filled in from reference TRBV3-1 and TRBJ1-1, reads DTAVSQTPKYLVTQMGNDKSIKCEQNLGHDTMYWYKQDSKKFLKIMFSYNNKELIINETVPNRFSPKSPDKAHLNLHINSLELGDSAVYFCGSSLQGPRTEAFFGQGTRLTVV.

In this sample, this clonotype turned up many times. The chain carries TRBV3-1 and TRBJ1-2; 9 bases are a match to TRBD1. Germline V CDR1 and CDR2: LGHDT, YNNKEL (reference sequence). This CDR3 is built from 16 residues. V shed 4 bases and J 3 bases; nucleotides not matched to a gene: 9. The CDR3 DNA reads TGTGCCAGCAGCCGAGAAGGGGGACAGGGCCACTATGGCTACACCTTC. This codes for CASSREGGQGHYGYTF.

The chain carries TRBV10-2 and TRBJ2-1; unclear D gene. V was clipped by 4 bases and J by 6 bases, with 7 bases between them. Germline CDR1 WSHSY, CDR2 SAAADI. CDR3 length equals 12 residues. DNA for the CDR3: TGCGCCAGCAGTGTCGAGGTCAATGAGCAGTTCTTC. Amino acids: CASSVEVNEQFF.

This clonotype was observed many times. In DNA, the CDR3 is TGTGCCAGCAGCTTAGGACCCCTTCAGCCCCAGCATTTT. This codes for CASSLGPLQPQHF. This chain uses TRBV11-2 with TRBJ1-5; D remains ambiguous. There are 13 residues in the CDR3. Germline lookup yields CDR1 SGHAT and CDR2 FQNNGV. Between the trimmed V and J ends, which lost 1 base and 6 bases, there was a span of 7 bases. Supplemented by reference TRBV11-2 and TRBJ1-5, the full variable domain reads EAGVAQSPRYKIIEKRQSVAFWCNPISGHATLYWYQQILGQGPKLLIQFQNNGVVDDSQLPKDRFSAERLKGVDSTLKIQPAKLEDSAVYLCASSLGPLQPQHFGDGTRLSIL.

This clonotype was detected a few times. The rearrangement uses TRBV5-4 and TRBJ2-1, with D possibly being TRBD1 (6 bases). CDR3 size: 15 residues. Trimming removed 3 bases at V and 7 bases at J, with 17 bases between. Germline values: CDR1 SGHNT, CDR2 YYREEE (reference sequence). CDR3 DNA: TGTGCCAGCAGCTCAGGGGTACGGATCCAAAATGAGCAGTTCTTC. Translated, it gives CASSSGVRIQNEQFF.